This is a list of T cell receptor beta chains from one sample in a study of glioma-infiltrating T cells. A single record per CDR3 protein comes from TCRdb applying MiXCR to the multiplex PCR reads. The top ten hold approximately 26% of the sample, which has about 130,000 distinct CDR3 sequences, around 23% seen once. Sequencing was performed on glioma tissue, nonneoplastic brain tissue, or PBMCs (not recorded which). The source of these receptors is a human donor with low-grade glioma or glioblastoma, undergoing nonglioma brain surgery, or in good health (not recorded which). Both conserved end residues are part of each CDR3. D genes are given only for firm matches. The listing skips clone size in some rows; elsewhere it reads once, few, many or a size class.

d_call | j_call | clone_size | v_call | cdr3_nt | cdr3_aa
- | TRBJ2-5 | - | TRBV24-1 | TGTGCCACCAGTGGGGCCCCCCAAGAGACCCAGTACTTC | CATSGAPQETQYF
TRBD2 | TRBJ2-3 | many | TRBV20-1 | TGCAGTGCGCTGACTAGCGGGGCCACAGATACGCAGTATTTT | CSALTSGATDTQYF
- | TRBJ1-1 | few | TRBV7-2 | TGTGCCAGCAGCTCACGCTTCACCCGAGAAGCTTTCTTT | CASSSRFTREAFF
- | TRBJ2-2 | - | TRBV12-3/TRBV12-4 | TGTGCCAGCAGTTTAGGGTCAGGTCCCACCGGGGAGCTGTTTTTT | CASSLGSGPTGELFF
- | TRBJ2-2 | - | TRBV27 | TGTGCCAGCAGTTTACAAGGGGCGCGATACACCGGGGAGCTGTTTTTT | CASSLQGARYTGELFF
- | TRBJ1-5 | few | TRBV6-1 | TGTGCCAGCACCCCCCGGGGGTACCCGGGCAATCAGCCCCAGCATTTT | CASTPRGYPGNQPQHF
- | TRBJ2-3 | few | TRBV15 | TGTGCCACCAGCAGAGATTGGGGGACCCGGGATACGCAGTATTTT | CATSRDWGTRDTQYF
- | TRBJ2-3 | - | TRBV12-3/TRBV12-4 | TGTGCCAGCAGTTTATTGGGCACCACCACAGATACGCAGTATTTT | CASSLLGTTTDTQYF
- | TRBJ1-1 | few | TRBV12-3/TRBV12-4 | TGTGCCAGCAGTTTCAGGGCTGAAGCTTTCTTT | CASSFRAEAFF
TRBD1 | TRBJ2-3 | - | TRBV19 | TGTGCCAGTCTAGGGACAGGGAGGGAAGATACGCAGTATTTT | CASLGTGREDTQYF
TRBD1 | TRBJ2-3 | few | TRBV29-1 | TGCAGCGCCGGACAGGAGGCAGATACGCAGTATTTT | CSAGQEADTQYF
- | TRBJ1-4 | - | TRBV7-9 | TGTGCCAGCAGCAAAGGGCAAAGTCCCCTTAATGAAAAACTGTTTTTT | CASSKGQSPLNEKLFF
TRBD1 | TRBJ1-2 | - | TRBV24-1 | TGTGCCACCAGTGATCGAAGACAGGGGTATACAGAAGGCTACACCTTC | CATSDRRQGYTEGYTF
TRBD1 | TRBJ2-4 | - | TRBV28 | TGTGCCAGCGGGACAGGAAACGGGGCCAAAAACATTCAGTACTTC | CASGTGNGAKNIQYF
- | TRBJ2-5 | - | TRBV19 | TGTGCCAGTAGTATAAAGAGCCAAGAGACCCAGTACTTC | CASSIKSQETQYF